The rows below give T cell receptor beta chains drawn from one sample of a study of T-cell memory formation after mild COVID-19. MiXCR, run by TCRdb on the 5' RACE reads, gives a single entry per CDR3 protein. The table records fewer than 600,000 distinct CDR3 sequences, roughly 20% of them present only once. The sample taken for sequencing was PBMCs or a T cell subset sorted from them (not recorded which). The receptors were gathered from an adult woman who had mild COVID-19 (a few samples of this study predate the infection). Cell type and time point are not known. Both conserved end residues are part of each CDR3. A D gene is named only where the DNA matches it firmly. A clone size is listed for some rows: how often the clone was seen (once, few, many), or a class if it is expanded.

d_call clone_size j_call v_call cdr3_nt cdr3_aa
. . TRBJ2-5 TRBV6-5 TGTGCCAGCAGTTACTCGAGGCCCAGGGGCCCCATGGAGACCCAGTACTTC CASSYSRPRGPMETQYF
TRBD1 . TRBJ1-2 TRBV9 TGTGCCAGCAGCGTAGCTCCAGGGGGGAGAGATGGCTACACCTTC CASSVAPGGRDGYTF
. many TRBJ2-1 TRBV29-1 TGCAGCGTTGGGACAGCGATTGAGCAGTTCTTC CSVGTAIEQFF
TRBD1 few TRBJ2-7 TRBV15 TGTGCCACCAGCAGAGGTGCAATTAGGGTACAGGGGTCTGCCTACGAGCAGTACTTC CATSRGAIRVQGSAYEQYF
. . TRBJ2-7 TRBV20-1 TGCAGTGCTAGAGGGGTCCAGGGGAGCTCCTACGAGCAGTACTTC CSARGVQGSSYEQYF
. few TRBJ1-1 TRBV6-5 TGTGCCAGCAGTTACCATGTGAGCACTGAAGCTTTCTTT CASSYHVSTEAFF
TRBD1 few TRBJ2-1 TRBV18 TGTGCCAGCTCACCTTACCCTCAGGGGGAGCCCTACAATGAGCAGTTCTTC CASSPYPQGEPYNEQFF
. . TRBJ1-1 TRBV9 TGTGCCAGCAGCCGGGGGGGGCGGACCAACACTGAAGCTTTCTTT CASSRGGRTNTEAFF
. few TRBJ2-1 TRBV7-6 TGTGCCAGCAGTGGGAACGGGGAGCAGTTCTTC CASSGNGEQFF
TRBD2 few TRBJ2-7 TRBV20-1 TGCAGTGCCCCGTCCGGGACTAGCTTATACTACGAGCAGTACTTC CSAPSGTSLYYEQYF
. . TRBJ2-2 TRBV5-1 TGCGCCAGCAGCTTGCCGGGAGACACCGGGGAGCTGTTTTTT CASSLPGDTGELFF
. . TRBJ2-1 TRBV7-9 TGTGCCAGCAGCTTAAAAAAGGATTTGCGACGGGACTCCTACAATGAGCAGTTCTTC CASSLKKDLRRDSYNEQFF
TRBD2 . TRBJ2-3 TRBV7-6 TGTGCCAGCAGCTTGGGGACCGACCCCCGGGGGGTAGATACGCAGTATTTT CASSLGTDPRGVDTQYF
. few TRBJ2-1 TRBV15 TGTGCCACCAGCAGAGATGATCTGAACTATGAGCAGTTCTTC CATSRDDLNYEQFF
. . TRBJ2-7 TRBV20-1 TGCAGTGCTAAAGGGGGAGGGACCTACGAGCAGTACTTC CSAKGGGTYEQYF
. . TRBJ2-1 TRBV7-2 TGTGCCAGCAGCCCTAATAGCGGAGCCTACAATGAGCAGTTCTTC CASSPNSGAYNEQFF
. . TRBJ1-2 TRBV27 TGTGCCAGCAGTCCTTGGACAGACTATGGCTACACCTTC CASSPWTDYGYTF
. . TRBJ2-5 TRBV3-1 TGTGCCAGCAGTGACCCAGACCCGCAAGAGACCCAGTACTTC CASSDPDPQETQYF
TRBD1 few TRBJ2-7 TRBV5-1 TGCGCCAGCAGCTCCCTGCTTGGGACAGGGGAGGGCGAGCAGTACTTC CASSSLLGTGEGEQYF
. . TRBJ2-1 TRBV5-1 TGCGCCAGCAGCTCCCCCCCGGGAGCCGACAATGAGCAGTTCTTC CASSSPPGADNEQFF
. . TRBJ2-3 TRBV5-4 TGTGCCAGCAGCTTGGAGGCGGGGTTGAAAGATACGCAGTATTTT CASSLEAGLKDTQYF
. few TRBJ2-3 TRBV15 TGTGCCACCAGCAGAGAGCGGCTTGGAGCTAGCACAGATACGCAGTATTTT CATSRERLGASTDTQYF
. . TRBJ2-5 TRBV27 TGTGCCAGCAGTCCGCAGATGGCGGAGACCCAGTACTTC CASSPQMAETQYF
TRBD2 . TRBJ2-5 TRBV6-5 TGTGCCAGCAGCCCTACTAGCGGGAGGCAAGAGACCCAGTACTTC CASSPTSGRQETQYF
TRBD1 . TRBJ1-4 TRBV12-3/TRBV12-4 TGTGCCAGCAGTGCCAACAGGGGAGGAAAACTGTTTTTT CASSANRGGKLFF
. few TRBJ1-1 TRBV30 TGTGCCTGGGCCCAGGGACTTGAAGCTTTCTTT CAWAQGLEAFF
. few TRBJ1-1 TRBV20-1 TGCAGTGCTTCCTTACAGGGTTGGACTGAAGCTTTCTTT CSASLQGWTEAFF
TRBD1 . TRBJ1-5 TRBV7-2 TGTGCCAGCAGCTTAGGGACTGGGACAGATCAGCCCCAGCATTTT CASSLGTGTDQPQHF
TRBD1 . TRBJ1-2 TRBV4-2 TGTGCCAGCAGCGAGACAGGGGGAAGGGGCTACACCTTC CASSETGGRGYTF
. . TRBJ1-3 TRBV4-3 TGCGCCAGCAGCCAAGATTCCAACCCTGGAAACACCATATATTTT CASSQDSNPGNTIYF
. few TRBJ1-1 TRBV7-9 TGTGCCAGCAGCCAATGGGGTTCCCAGCGCACTGAAGCTTTCTTT CASSQWGSQRTEAFF
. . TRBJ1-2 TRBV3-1 TGTGCCAGCAGCCAGCTATCTAACTATGGCTACACCTTC CASSQLSNYGYTF
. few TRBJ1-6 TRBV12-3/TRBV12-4 TGTGCCAGCAGTTTAAGACGTAGCGGGGCGGTTAATTCACCCCTCCACTTT CASSLRRSGAVNSPLHF
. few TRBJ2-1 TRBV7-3 TGTGCCAGCAGCAGAATTTGGACTACCGAGGATGAGCAGTTCTTC CASSRIWTTEDEQFF
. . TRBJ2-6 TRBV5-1 TGCGCCAGCAGCTTGGCCGAGGCCTCTGGGGCCAACGTCCTGACTTTC CASSLAEASGANVLTF
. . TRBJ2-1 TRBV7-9 TGTGCCAGTAGCCCCGGGGCAGCCCTCTACAATGAGCAGTTCTTC CASSPGAALYNEQFF